This TCR beta chain originates from a study of regulatory T cells in long-lasting Graves disease. About the research overall: The term persistent Graves' disease signified upward of 5 years on antithyroid drugs with positive TSH receptor antibodies. Study-level findings and limits: Patients with persistent disease shared around 2,700 public clonotypes, outpacing the 966 shared by new patients. The study found TRBV28, TRBJ1-2 and TRBJ2-5 favored in persistent disease.

The CDR3 runs 16 residues. Deletions cut 3 bases from V and 0 bases from J, with 11 bases between. CDR1 and CDR2 (germline): LNHNV, YYDKDF (reference sequence). Arm-PCR of CDR3 regions and iRepertoire HTBI primers were used to build TCR beta libraries. TCRdb processed the multiplex PCR reads anew with MiXCR; each CDR3 protein has one entry. Altogether about 470,000 distinct CDR3 sequences are present, less than 25% being singletons, with the ten largest covering over 7.5%. Of note for this clonotype: Its antigen remains unknown.

Time point denoted: persistent/refractory GD, antithyroid drugs over 5 years with positive TRAb. From RNA extracted from PBMCs, the TCR library was made. Sequencing used peripheral blood mononuclear cells (PBMCs), obtained when the disease was refractory, from a patient treated with antithyroid drugs. The source of this sequence is a female donor with Graves disease. The rearrangement uses TRBV15 and TRBJ1-4; D uncertain. CDR3 residues: CATSSLARATNEKLFF. Here the CDR3 DNA reads TGTGCCACCAGCAGTCTAGCACGTGCAACTAATGAAAAACTGTTTTTT.